The 11 T cell receptor beta chains presented below share a single source sample, sequenced in a study of T cell changes during pregnancy in multiple sclerosis. Only in-frame clones appear in the TCRdb table, and some are missing; sequencing was by immunoSEQ multiplex PCR. Of roughly 42,000 clones in the sample, around 93% were seen once. The sample consisted of CD4+ T cells from peripheral blood mononuclear cells, taken after pregnancy. The receptors stem from a female donor with multiple sclerosis, enrolled in a pregnancy study.

The chain joins TRBV6-6 to TRBJ2-3, with TRBD2 as a possible D gene (6 bases). Germline V gene lookup returns CDR1 MNHNY and CDR2 SVGAGI (reference sequence). The CDR3 is 15 residues long. V lost 2 bases and J 4 bases, leaving 13 bases between the germline ends. The CDR3 DNA reads as TGTGCCAGCAGTTACCTCATCTCGGGGGCAGATACGCAGTATTTT. Its protein product is CASSYLISGADTQYF.

The chain couples TRBV10-3 to TRBJ2-7, with TRBD2 matching 7 bases. This CDR3 is 14 amino acids long. Germline assignment: CDR1 ENHRY and CDR2 SYGVKD. V was pared by 4 bases and J by 2 bases, with 5 bases of the junction left unmatched. CDR3 nucleotide sequence: TGTGCCATCAGTGGCACCGGACTAGCCTACGAGCAGTACTTC. Protein: CAISGTGLAYEQYF.

This sequence joins TRBV7-3 and TRBJ2-3; a possible D gene is TRBD1 (7 bases). This CDR3 contains 12 residues. The germline CDR1 and CDR2 sequences are SGHTA and FQGTGA. V was cut by 4 bases and J by 6 bases, with 8 bases left in between. The CDR3 bases are TGTGCCAGCAGCTCAGGGGGGGATACGCAGTATTTT. This gives the protein CASSSGGDTQYF. Supplemented by reference TRBV7-3 and TRBJ2-3, the full variable domain reads GAGVSQTPSNKVTEKGKYVELRCDPISGHTALYWYRQSLGQGPEFLIYFQGTGAADDSGLPNDRFFAVRPEGSVSTLKIQRTERGDSAVYLCASSSGGDTQYFGPGTRLTVL.

The chain couples TRBV6-5 to TRBJ2-7, with TRBD1 matching over 7 bases. The CDR3 is made up of 12 amino acids. The ends lost 6 bases at V and 3 bases at J; junction bases unmatched: 2. Germline CDR1 MNHEY, CDR2 SVGAGI. CDR3 coding DNA: TGTGCCAGCAGAACAGGGGACTACGAGCAGTACTTC. This sequence encodes CASRTGDYEQYF.

The V gene is TRBV6-1, the J gene TRBJ1-5; D perhaps matches TRBD1 (5 bases). CDR1 is MNHNS, CDR2 SASEGT, per germline. CDR3 length: 14 amino acids. V lost 6 bases to trimming and J lost 1 base, with 10 bases between them. The CDR3 sequence: CASRETASNQPQHF. The CDR3 DNA is TGTGCCAGCAGAGAGACAGCAAGCAATCAGCCCCAGCATTTT.

In this sample, this clone turned up once. The chain is built from TRBV19 and TRBJ2-3; 7 bases are a match to TRBD1. From germline, CDR1 is LNHDA and CDR2 SQIVND (reference sequence). Germline trimming cut 5 bases from V and 1 base from J; bases unmatched to any gene: 12. The CDR3 loop spans 17 amino acids. This CDR3 reads CASSSNRGVEGTDTQYF. In DNA, the CDR3 is TGTGCCAGTAGTTCTAACAGGGGAGTGGAGGGCACAGATACGCAGTATTTT.

The count of this clone is one. J is TRBJ1-5 and V is TRBV6-5; tentative D call: TRBD1 (5 bases). This CDR3 spans 13 amino acids. Germline CDR1 is MNHEY and CDR2 is SVGAGI. Trimming removed 6 bases from V and 4 bases from J, with 10 bases in between. In DNA, the CDR3 is TGTGCCAGCAGCTCAGACAGAAATCAGCCCCAGCATTTT. Protein: CASSSDRNQPQHF.

This clone is termed medium-sized. The genes are TRBV18 and TRBJ2-7, with D perhaps TRBD2 (5 bases). V dropped 3 bases and J dropped 5 bases, with 11 bases sitting between them. CDR1 and CDR2 from the germline V gene are KGHSH and LQKENI. The CDR3 is 13 residues long. CDR3 loop: CASSPSPGNEQYF. CDR3 sequence (DNA): TGTGCCAGCTCACCTTCCCCCGGGAACGAGCAGTACTTC.

Only one count was recorded for this clone. The V and J genes are TRBV6-5 and TRBJ2-5; maybe TRBD2 (5 bases). The CDR3 runs to 13 residues. Trimming took 4 bases from V and 6 from J, leaving 12 bases between them. Looked up from germline, CDR1 is MNHEY and CDR2 is SVGAGI. The CDR3: CASSLSSHQTQYF. Here the CDR3 DNA reads TGTGCCAGCAGTTTGTCTAGCCACCAGACCCAGTACTTC.

The DNA for the CDR3 is TGTGCCAGCAGCCCACCTTTAGGTGGGTCGGGTACGCAGTATTTT. It specifies CASSPPLGGSGTQYF. The chain joins TRBV7-6 to TRBJ2-3; D is unclear. The ends were cut back, 5 bases at V and 8 bases at J, with 20 bases in the middle. Germline CDR1 is SGHVS and CDR2 is FNYEAQ. The CDR3 has 15 amino acids. Looking up the rest from reference TRBV7-6 and TRBJ2-3 gives the full variable domain: GAGVSQSPRYKVTKRGQDVALRCDPISGHVSLYWYRQALGQGPEFLTYFNYEAQQDKSGLPNDRFSAERPEGSISTLTIQRTEQRDSAMYRCASSPPLGGSGTQYFGPGTRLTVL.

The V gene is TRBV6-1, the J gene TRBJ2-7; 8 nucleotides agree with TRBD1. The CDR3 is made up of 13 amino acids. V was pared by 8 bases and J by 4 bases, with 7 bases of the junction left unmatched. The germline V gene encodes CDR1 MNHNS and CDR2 SASEGT. CDR3 amino acids: CASETRGLYEQYF. The CDR3 DNA follows: TGTGCCAGCGAAACCAGGGGGCTTTACGAGCAGTACTTC.